The clone carrying this T cell receptor (beta chain) was detected once. Its target is not known. The data stem from a study of PD-1 blockade in classical Hodgkin lymphoma. Study conclusions and caveats: According to reports, newly diagnosed patients had lower baseline TCR diversity than healthy donors, and relapsed/refractory patients had lower baseline TCR diversity still.

Documented time point: cycle 4 day 1 (C4D1), after 5 to 7 weeks of nivolumab. No patient escaped relapse after autologous stem cell transplantation, and brentuximab vedotin exposure varied. Germline assignment: CDR1 SGHDT and CDR2 YYEEEE. V lost 3 bases, J lost 8 bases, and 6 bases lay in between. The CDR3 runs 11 residues. The repertoire was sequenced with immunoSEQ multiplex PCR; TCRdb's copy has only in-frame clones and lacks some. The top ten clones hold approximately 15% of a sample with roughly 50,000 clones, 90% of them seen once. The specimen comprised peripheral blood mononuclear cells (PBMCs), sampled before the fourth cycle of nivolumab. The chain carries TRBV5-6 and TRBJ2-1; unclear D gene. The TCR was taken from a human donor with classical Hodgkin lymphoma. Here the CDR3 DNA reads TGTGCCAGCAGCTCCCTCTATGAGCAGTTCTTC. It yields the protein CASSSLYEQFF. Combining the CDR3 with reference TRBV5-6 and TRBJ2-1 gives the whole variable domain DAGVTQSPTHLIKTRGQQVTLRCSPKSGHDTVSWYQQALGQGPQFIFQYYEEEERQRGNFPDRFSGHQFPNYSSELNVNALLLGDSALYLCASSSLYEQFFGPGTRLTVL.